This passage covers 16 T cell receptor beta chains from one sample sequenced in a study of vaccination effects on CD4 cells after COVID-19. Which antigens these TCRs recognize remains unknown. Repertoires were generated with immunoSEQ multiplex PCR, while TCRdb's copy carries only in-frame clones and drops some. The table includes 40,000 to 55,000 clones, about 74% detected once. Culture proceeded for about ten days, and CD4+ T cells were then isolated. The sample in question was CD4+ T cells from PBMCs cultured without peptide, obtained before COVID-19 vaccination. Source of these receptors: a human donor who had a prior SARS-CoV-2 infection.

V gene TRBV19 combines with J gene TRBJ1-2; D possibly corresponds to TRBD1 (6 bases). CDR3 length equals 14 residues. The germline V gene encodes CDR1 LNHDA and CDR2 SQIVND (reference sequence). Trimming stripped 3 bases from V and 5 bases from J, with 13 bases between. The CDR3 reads CASSINRVLYGYTF. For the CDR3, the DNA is TGTGCCAGTAGTATTAACAGGGTTCTGTATGGCTACACCTTC.

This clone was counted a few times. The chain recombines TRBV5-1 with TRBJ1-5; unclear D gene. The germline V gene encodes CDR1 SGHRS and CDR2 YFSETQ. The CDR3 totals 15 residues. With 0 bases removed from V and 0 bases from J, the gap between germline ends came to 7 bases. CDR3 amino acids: CASSLAGASNQPQHF. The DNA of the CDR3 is TGCGCCAGCAGCTTGGCCGGAGCTAGCAATCAGCCCCAGCATTTT.

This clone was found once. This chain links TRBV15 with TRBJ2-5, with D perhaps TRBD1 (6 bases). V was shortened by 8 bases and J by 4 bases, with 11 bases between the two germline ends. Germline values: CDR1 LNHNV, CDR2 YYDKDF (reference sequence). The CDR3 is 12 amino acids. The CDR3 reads CATRTGRETQYF. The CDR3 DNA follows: TGTGCCACCCGAACAGGGAGAGAGACCCAGTACTTC.

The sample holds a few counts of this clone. CDR3 protein: CASSLSLRVQQPQHF. The DNA of the CDR3 is TGTGCCAGCAGTTTATCGCTGAGGGTTCAGCAGCCCCAGCATTTT. The chain uses TRBV27 and TRBJ1-5; no firm D call. The V gene's germline CDR1 is MNHEY and CDR2 SMNVEV (reference sequence). There are 15 residues in the CDR3. Trimming cost V 0 bases and J 7 bases, with 13 bases left between them.

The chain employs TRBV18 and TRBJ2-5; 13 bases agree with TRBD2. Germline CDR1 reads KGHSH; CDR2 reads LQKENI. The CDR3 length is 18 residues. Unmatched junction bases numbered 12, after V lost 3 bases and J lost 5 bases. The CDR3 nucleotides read TGTGCCAGCTCACCTACGTTTGGGACTAGCGGGGTAGAGGAGACCCAGTACTTC. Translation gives CASSPTFGTSGVEETQYF.

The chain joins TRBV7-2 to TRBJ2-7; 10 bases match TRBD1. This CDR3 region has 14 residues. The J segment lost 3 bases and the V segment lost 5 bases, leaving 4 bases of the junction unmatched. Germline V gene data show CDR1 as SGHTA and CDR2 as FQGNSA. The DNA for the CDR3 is TGTGCCAGCAGCCCGTGGACAGGGGGCTACGAGCAGTACTTC. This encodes CASSPWTGGYEQYF.

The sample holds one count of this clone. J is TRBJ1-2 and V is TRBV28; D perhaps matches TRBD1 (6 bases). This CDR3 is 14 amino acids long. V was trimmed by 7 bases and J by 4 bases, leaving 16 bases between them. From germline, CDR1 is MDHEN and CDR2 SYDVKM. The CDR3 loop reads CASTGVGGGYGYTF. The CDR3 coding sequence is TGTGCCAGCACTGGGGTAGGGGGGGGCTATGGCTACACCTTC.

CDR3 protein: CASSQDWWQVNQPQHF. CDR3 bases: TGCGCCAGCAGCCAAGATTGGTGGCAGGTCAATCAGCCCCAGCATTTT. V is TRBV4-1 and J is TRBJ1-5, with unresolved D. Trimming removed 0 bases from V and 3 bases from J, with 12 bases in between. Per the germline V gene, CDR1 is MGHRA and CDR2 is YSYEKL. The CDR3 runs 16 residues.

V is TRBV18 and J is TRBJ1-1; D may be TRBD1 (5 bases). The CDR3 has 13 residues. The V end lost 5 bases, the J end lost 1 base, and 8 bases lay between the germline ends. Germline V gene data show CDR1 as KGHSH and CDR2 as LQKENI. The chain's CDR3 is CASSYGGNTEAFF. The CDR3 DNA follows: TGTGCCAGCTCATACGGGGGGAACACTGAAGCTTTCTTT.

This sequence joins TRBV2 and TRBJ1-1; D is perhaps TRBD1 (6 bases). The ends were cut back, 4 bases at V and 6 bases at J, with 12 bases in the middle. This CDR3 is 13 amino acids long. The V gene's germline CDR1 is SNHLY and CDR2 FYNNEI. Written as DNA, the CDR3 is TGTGCCAGCAGTGGGTCTGGGGGCCCTGAAGCTTTCTTT. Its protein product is CASSGSGGPEAFF. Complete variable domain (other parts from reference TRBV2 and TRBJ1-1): EPEVTQTPSHQVTQMGQEVILRCVPISNHLYFYWYRQILGQKVEFLVSFYNNEISEKSEIFDDQFSVERPDGSNFTLKIRSTKLEDSAMYFCASSGSGGPEAFFGQGTRLTVV.

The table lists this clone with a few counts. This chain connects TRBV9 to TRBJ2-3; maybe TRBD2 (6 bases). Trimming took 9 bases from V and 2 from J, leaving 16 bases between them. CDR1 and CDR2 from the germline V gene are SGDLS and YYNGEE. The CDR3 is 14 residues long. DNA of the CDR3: TGTGCCATCCCGGGGGACGGCTTCACAGATACGCAGTATTTT. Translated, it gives CAIPGDGFTDTQYF.

CDR3 nucleotide sequence: TGTGCCAGCAGGCAGCCGGGACGAGACAGTGAAGCTTTCTTT. Protein sequence: CASRQPGRDSEAFF. The V and J genes are TRBV6-5 and TRBJ1-1; a possible D gene is TRBD1 (5 bases). V was pared by 6 bases and J by 7 bases, with 18 bases between. The germline CDR1 and CDR2 sequences are MNHEY and SVGAGI. The CDR3 is 14 residues long.

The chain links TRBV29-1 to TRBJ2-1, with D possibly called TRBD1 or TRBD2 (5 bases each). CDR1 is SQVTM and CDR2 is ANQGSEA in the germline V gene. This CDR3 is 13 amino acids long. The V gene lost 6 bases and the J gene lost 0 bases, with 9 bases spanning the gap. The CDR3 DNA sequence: TGCAGCGTAACGGGACGCTCCTACAATGAGCAGTTCTTC. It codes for CSVTGRSYNEQFF.

The CDR3 bases are TGTGCCAGCAGCGTAGAGGAGGGGTTCGGAAACACCATATATTTT. This codes for CASSVEEGFGNTIYF. This rearrangement joins TRBV9 to TRBJ1-3; a weak D match, TRBD1 (5 bases). Germline CDR1 reads SGDLS; CDR2 reads YYNGEE. The CDR3 loop spans 15 amino acids. V was pared by 0 bases and J by 4 bases, with 11 bases between. The variable domain in full, completed from reference TRBV9 and TRBJ1-3, reads DSGVTQTPKHLITATGQRVTLRCSPRSGDLSVYWYQQSLDQGLQFLIQYYNGEERAKGNILERFSAQQFPDLHSELNLSSLELGDSALYFCASSVEEGFGNTIYFGEGSWLTVV.

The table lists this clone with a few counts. CDR3 nucleotides: TGTGCCAGCAGTTATGGGGGGTATAATTCACCCCTCCACTTT. Translation: CASSYGGYNSPLHF. The V call is TRBV6-5, the J call TRBJ1-6, with D perhaps matching TRBD1 (5 bases). The CDR3 covers 14 residues. CDR1 and CDR2 (germline): MNHEY, SVGAGI. The V end lost 3 bases, the J end lost 4 bases, and 7 bases lay between the germline ends.

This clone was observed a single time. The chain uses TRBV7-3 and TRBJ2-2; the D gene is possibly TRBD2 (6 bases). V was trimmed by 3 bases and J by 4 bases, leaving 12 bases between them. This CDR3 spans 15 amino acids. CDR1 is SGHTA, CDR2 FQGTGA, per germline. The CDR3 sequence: CASSLTSRGTGELFF. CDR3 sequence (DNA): TGTGCCAGCAGCTTGACTAGTAGGGGCACCGGGGAGCTGTTTTTT.